This entry features one T cell receptor beta chain sequence. Participants spanned ages about 18 to 95 years and resided in 24 US areas. The recovered donors of Cohort 3 showed two negative PCRs, clearance, or symptom resolution. These data belong to a study of blood T cell repertoires in COVID-19. Turning to the study itself: Sources were T cells, B-cell-depleted T cells, or PBMCs; the material itself was cDNA or gDNA.

The V end was cut by 5 bases, the J end by 1 base, with 15 bases between. The CDR3 has 15 amino acids. Germline V lookup: CDR1 SGHTA, CDR2 FQGTGA. TCRdb's copy holds only in-frame clones and misses some; the assay was immunoSEQ multiplex PCR. Found here are 350,000 to 400,000 clones, 89% of them singletons; the top ten hold about 1.7%. The sequenced material came from PBMCs or T cells enriched from blood (not recorded which). The receptor was derived from a woman in her twenties or thirties who had recovered from COVID-19. This chain joins TRBV7-3 and TRBJ2-7; D not resolved. Written as DNA, the CDR3 is TGTGCCAGCAGCCCTGATCGCGGAGAATCCTACGAGCAGTACTTC. It translates to CASSPDRGESYEQYF.